Listed below are T cell receptor beta chains from one sample, sequenced in a study of breast tumors, draining lymph nodes, adjacent tissues. TCRdb redid the calling of the multiplex PCR reads with MiXCR, one entry per CDR3 protein. The sample records about 140,000 distinct CDR3 sequences, around 20% being singletons. Sequencing used axillary lymph node tissue. Receptors were obtained from a female donor with breast cancer. Some clones in this sample may be carry-over from other donors' samples. The CDR3 runs from the conserved cysteine through the conserved F or W. D genes are given only for firm matches. Clone size is not always given. Where it is, it says once, few, many or a class for expanded clones.

clone size	V gene	J gene	D gene	CDR3 DNA	CDR3 protein
many	TRBV20-1	TRBJ2-6	TRBD1	TGCAGTGCTCGTCCCGGGACAGGTGGGAGCTCTGGGGCCAACGTCCTGACTTTC	CSARPGTGGSSGANVLTF
many	TRBV11-1	TRBJ2-3	.	TGTGCCAGCAGCTCGCACAGGGCCGATACGCAGTATTTT	CASSSHRADTQYF
many	TRBV5-5	TRBJ2-3	.	TGTGCCAGCAGCTTGGAGGGGGAGGATACGCAGTATTTT	CASSLEGEDTQYF
few	TRBV5-4	TRBJ2-2	.	TGTGCCAGCAGCTTGGAAGGGGAGGCCCACACCGGGGAGCTGTTTTTT	CASSLEGEAHTGELFF
many	TRBV6-4	TRBJ2-1	TRBD2	TGTGCCAGCAGCCGGGAGGGGGGACTCAATGAGCAGTTCTTC	CASSREGGLNEQFF
.	TRBV19	TRBJ2-7	.	TGTGCCAGTAGTAGAGCGAGAGGGCCCTACGAGCAGTACTTC	CASSRARGPYEQYF
many	TRBV19	TRBJ1-3	TRBD1	TGTGCCAGTAGTGCAGCAGGAAGGGGGCGCGGAAACACCATATATTTT	CASSAAGRGRGNTIYF
many	TRBV7-6	TRBJ2-7	.	TGTGCCAGCAGCTTACCGGGCTCCTACGAGCAGTACTTC	CASSLPGSYEQYF
many	TRBV14	TRBJ2-3	.	TGTGCCAGCAGCCCGCAGGATATCGGCACAGATACGCAGTATTTT	CASSPQDIGTDTQYF
many	TRBV30	TRBJ2-7	.	TGTGCCTGGAGTACTACCACCTACGAGCAGTACTTC	CAWSTTTYEQYF
many	TRBV7-6	TRBJ2-5	TRBD2	TGTGCCAGCGGCGGACTAGCGGGATTCCAAGAGACCCAGTACTTC	CASGGLAGFQETQYF
many	TRBV6-5	TRBJ2-3	.	TGTGCCAGCAGTGTGAGACTAGGCGTGCAGTATTTT	CASSVRLGVQYF
many	TRBV9	TRBJ2-3	TRBD2	TGTGCCAGCAGCGTAGGTCCAGCGGGAAGAACAGATACGCAGTATTTT	CASSVGPAGRTDTQYF
many	TRBV30	TRBJ2-2	.	TGTGCCTGGAGTGTAGGGAGAGGAACCGGGGAGCTGTTTTTT	CAWSVGRGTGELFF
many	TRBV20-1	TRBJ2-7	TRBD2	TGCAGTGCGGCGGGGGTAGCGGGAGGTTACTCCTACGAGCAGTACTTC	CSAAGVAGGYSYEQYF
many	TRBV19	TRBJ2-1	.	TGTGCCAGTAGTATAAACTTATACAATGAGCAGTTCTTC	CASSINLYNEQFF
many	TRBV6-1	TRBJ1-5	.	TGTGCCAGCAGTGATAAGTGGGTCTCCAATCAGCCCCAGCATTTT	CASSDKWVSNQPQHF
few	TRBV11-2	TRBJ2-1	.	TGTGCCAGCAGCCCTTTCCCAGCGAAGAGCTCCTACAATGAGCAGTTCTTC	CASSPFPAKSSYNEQFF
many	TRBV7-8	TRBJ1-5	.	TGTGCCAGCAGCTTAGGGGGTGGGCAACCCAATCAGCCCCAGCATTTT	CASSLGGGQPNQPQHF
.	TRBV20-1	TRBJ1-1	.	TGCAGTGCTAAACAGGCGAACACTGAAGCTTTCTTT	CSAKQANTEAFF
many	TRBV5-4	TRBJ2-1	TRBD2	TGTGCCAGCAGCTCCCGGACTAGCGGGGAAAATGAGCAGTTCTTC	CASSSRTSGENEQFF
many	TRBV4-1	TRBJ2-2	.	TGCGCCAGCAGCCAAGATTTGTTAGACATTAGAGCGAACACCGGGGAGCTGTTTTTT	CASSQDLLDIRANTGELFF
many	TRBV20-1	TRBJ2-7	.	TGCAGTGCTAGTGGTCAGGGGGGGAGCTCCTACGAGCAGTACTTC	CSASGQGGSSYEQYF
many	TRBV9	TRBJ2-5	.	TGTGCCAGCAGCCCCCGACGTGGGGTGGGGGAGACCCAGTACTTC	CASSPRRGVGETQYF
many	TRBV7-2	TRBJ2-5	.	TGTGCCAGCAGCTCGAGGTGGGGCCGAGAGACCCAGTACTTC	CASSSRWGRETQYF
.	TRBV28	TRBJ1-3	.	TGTGCCAGCAGGGTGGATGGAAACACCATATATTTT	CASRVDGNTIYF
.	TRBV7-2	TRBJ1-1	.	TGTGCCAGCAGCTTAACGGCACTTAACACTGAAGCTTTCTTT	CASSLTALNTEAFF
many	TRBV7-2	TRBJ2-3	TRBD2	TGTGCCAGCAGCTCCGGACTAGCGGGAAGGTCGGATACGCAGTATTTT	CASSSGLAGRSDTQYF
many	TRBV10-3	TRBJ2-7	.	TGTGCCATCAGTGGGCCCGGGACCGGAAACTACGAGCAGTACTTC	CAISGPGTGNYEQYF
many	TRBV27	TRBJ1-2	TRBD1	TGTGCCAGCAGTTTATCCTCTCAGGACAGGGGGTCTGGCTACACCTTC	CASSLSSQDRGSGYTF
few	TRBV27	TRBJ2-3	TRBD2	TGTGCCAGCAGTTTAACGGGACTAGCGGGAGCAGGGGATACGCAGTATTTT	CASSLTGLAGAGDTQYF
once	TRBV6-2/TRBV6-3	TRBJ2-7	TRBD2	TGTGCCAGCAGAAGACCCACTAGCGGGAGGTCTGGGGAGCAGTACTTC	CASRRPTSGRSGEQYF
.	TRBV28	TRBJ2-1	TRBD2	TGTGCCAGCGGTAAGCGGGAGACCCCCTACAATGAGCAGTTCTTC	CASGKRETPYNEQFF
many	TRBV29-1	TRBJ2-3	TRBD2	TGCAGCGTTGAAAGAGTGGGAGGGTACACAGATACGCAGTATTTT	CSVERVGGYTDTQYF
many	TRBV7-9	TRBJ1-2	TRBD1	TGTGCCAGCAGCTTAGAGGCAGGGGGCGACCATGGCTACACCTTC	CASSLEAGGDHGYTF
.	TRBV28	TRBJ2-1	.	TGTGCCAGCAGTTTAGGACAGACCTACAATGAGCAGTTCTTC	CASSLGQTYNEQFF
.	TRBV5-1	TRBJ2-1	TRBD2	TGCGCCAGCAGCCTGTACACTAGCGGGCGCAATGAGCAGTTCTTC	CASSLYTSGRNEQFF
many	TRBV6-2/TRBV6-3	TRBJ1-2	.	TGTGCCAGCAGTTACTCCGGACAAGCTAACTATGGCTACACCTTC	CASSYSGQANYGYTF
many	TRBV5-1	TRBJ2-7	TRBD1	TGCGCCAGCAGCACAGGACAGGACTACGAGCAGTACTTC	CASSTGQDYEQYF
many	TRBV5-1	TRBJ2-5	.	TGCGCCAGCAGCCCTGGACCGACACCTCAAGAGACCCAGTACTTC	CASSPGPTPQETQYF
many	TRBV19	TRBJ1-2	.	TGTGCCAGTAGTATAGGCCGGAGGGCCGGCTACACCTTC	CASSIGRRAGYTF
many	TRBV15	TRBJ1-4	.	TGTGCCACCAGCAGAGAGAAAGCTAATAATGAAAAACTGTTTTTT	CATSREKANNEKLFF
many	TRBV5-4	TRBJ2-3	.	TGTGCCAGCAGCTTGTCCGTATCTAGCACAGATACGCAGTATTTT	CASSLSVSSTDTQYF
many	TRBV9	TRBJ2-7	TRBD1	TGTGCCAGCAGCCCGTGGACAGGGGAAATGGACGAGCAGTACTTC	CASSPWTGEMDEQYF
.	TRBV28	TRBJ2-5	.	TGTGCCAGCAGTTCACGGACATTTGGATATCAAGAGACCCAGCACTTC	CASSSRTFGYQETQHF
many	TRBV2	TRBJ2-1	TRBD2	TGTGCCAGCAGTGCGGGAGGTACTCTAGATGAGCAGTTCTTC	CASSAGGTLDEQFF
many	TRBV9	TRBJ2-7	.	TGTGCCAGCAGCGAGGGCCTGGAGGGCCGGGGGGAGCAGTACTTC	CASSEGLEGRGEQYF
many	TRBV5-1	TRBJ2-2	TRBD2	TGCGCCAGCAGCTCGACTAGCGGGACCGGGGAGCTGTTTTTT	CASSSTSGTGELFF
many	TRBV11-3	TRBJ2-5	.	TGTGCCAGCAGCAGGCCACAGGGCCGGGAGACCCAGTACTTC	CASSRPQGRETQYF
few	TRBV28	TRBJ1-4	.	TGTGCCAGCAGTCCCCTAGGGGCGAGCACTAATGAAAAACTGTTTTTT	CASSPLGASTNEKLFF
many	TRBV13	TRBJ2-3	TRBD1	TGTGCCAGCAGCGACAGGGGATCCGCAGATACGCAGTATTTT	CASSDRGSADTQYF
medium-sized	TRBV20-1	TRBJ2-3	TRBD2	TGCAGTGCTAGAGATAGGCTAGCGGGAGCAGATACGCAGTATTTT	CSARDRLAGADTQYF